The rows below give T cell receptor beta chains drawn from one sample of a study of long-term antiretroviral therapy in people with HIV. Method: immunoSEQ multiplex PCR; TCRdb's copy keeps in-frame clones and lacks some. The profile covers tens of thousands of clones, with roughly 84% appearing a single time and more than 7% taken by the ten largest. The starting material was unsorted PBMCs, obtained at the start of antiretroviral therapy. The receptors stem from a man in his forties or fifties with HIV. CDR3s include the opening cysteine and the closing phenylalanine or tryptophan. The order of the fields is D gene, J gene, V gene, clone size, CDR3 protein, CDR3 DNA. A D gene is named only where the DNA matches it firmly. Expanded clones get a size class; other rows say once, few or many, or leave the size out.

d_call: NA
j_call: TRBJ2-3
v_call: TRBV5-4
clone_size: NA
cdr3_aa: CASSSYTDTQYF
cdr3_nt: TGTGCCAGCAGCTCGTACACAGATACGCAGTATTTT

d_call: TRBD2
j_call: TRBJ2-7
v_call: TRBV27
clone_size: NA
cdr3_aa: CASSRTSGSYEQYF
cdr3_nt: TGTGCCAGCAGTCGGACTAGCGGCTCCTACGAGCAGTACTTC

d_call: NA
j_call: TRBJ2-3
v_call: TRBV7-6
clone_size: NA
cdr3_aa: CASSLDGGRGDTQYF
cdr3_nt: TGTGCCAGCAGCTTAGACGGGGGCCGGGGAGATACGCAGTATTTT

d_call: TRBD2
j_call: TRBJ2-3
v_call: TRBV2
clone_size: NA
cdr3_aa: CASRGLAGGRSTDTQYF
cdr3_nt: TGTGCCAGCAGAGGACTAGCGGGGGGACGGAGCACAGATACGCAGTATTTT

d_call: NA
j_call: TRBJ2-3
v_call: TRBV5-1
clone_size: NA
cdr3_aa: CASSTDVPATDTQYF
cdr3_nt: TGCGCCAGCAGCACAGACGTTCCCGCTACAGATACGCAGTATTTT

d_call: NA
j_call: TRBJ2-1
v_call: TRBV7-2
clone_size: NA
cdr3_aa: CASSLEDFADDEQFF
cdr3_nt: TGTGCCAGCAGCTTAGAGGACTTCGCAGACGATGAGCAGTTCTTC

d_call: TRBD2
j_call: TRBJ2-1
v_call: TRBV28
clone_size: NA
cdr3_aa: CASRSSGRVHNEQFF
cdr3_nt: TGTGCCAGCAGATCGAGCGGGAGGGTCCACAATGAGCAGTTCTTC

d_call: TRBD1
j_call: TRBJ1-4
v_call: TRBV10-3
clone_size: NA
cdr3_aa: CAISNRDRGSLNEKLFF
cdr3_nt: TGTGCCATCAGTAATAGGGACAGGGGGTCCCTTAATGAAAAACTGTTTTTT

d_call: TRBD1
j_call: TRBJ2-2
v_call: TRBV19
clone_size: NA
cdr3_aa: CASSAWDRAKTGELFF
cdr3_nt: TGTGCCAGTAGTGCCTGGGACAGGGCGAAGACCGGGGAGCTGTTTTTT

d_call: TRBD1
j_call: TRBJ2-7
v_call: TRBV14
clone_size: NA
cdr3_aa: CASSQVPGQGIIEQYF
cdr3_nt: TGTGCCAGCAGCCAAGTACCGGGACAGGGAATCATCGAGCAGTACTTC

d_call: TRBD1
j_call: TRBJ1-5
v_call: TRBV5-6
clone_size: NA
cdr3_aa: CASSLGRGYESNQPQHF
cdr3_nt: TGTGCCAGCAGCTTGGGCAGGGGGTATGAGAGCAATCAGCCCCAGCATTTT

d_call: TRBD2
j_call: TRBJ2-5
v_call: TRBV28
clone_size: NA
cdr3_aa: CASSFSRVAGGQETQYF
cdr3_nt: TGTGCCAGCAGTTTTTCCAGGGTAGCGGGGGGACAAGAGACCCAGTACTTC

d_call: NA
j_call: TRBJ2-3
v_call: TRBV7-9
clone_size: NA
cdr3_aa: CATSPDRNTDTQYF
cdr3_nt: TGTGCCACCAGCCCGGATCGAAACACAGATACGCAGTATTTT

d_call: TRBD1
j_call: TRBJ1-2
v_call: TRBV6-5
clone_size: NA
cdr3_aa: CASTPGTGSLYGYTF
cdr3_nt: TGTGCCAGCACCCCGGGGACAGGGTCCCTCTATGGCTACACCTTC

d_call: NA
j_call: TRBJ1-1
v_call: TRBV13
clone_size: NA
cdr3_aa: CASSVRAAHTEAFF
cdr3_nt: TGTGCCAGCAGCGTCAGGGCCGCTCACACTGAAGCTTTCTTT

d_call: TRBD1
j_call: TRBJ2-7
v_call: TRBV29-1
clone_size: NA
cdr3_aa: CSVIGQGAWEQYF
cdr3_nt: TGCAGCGTTATCGGACAGGGGGCTTGGGAGCAGTACTTC

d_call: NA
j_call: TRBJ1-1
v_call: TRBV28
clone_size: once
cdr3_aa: CASSFRESTEAFF
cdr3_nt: TGTGCCAGCAGTTTCCGGGAGAGCACTGAAGCTTTCTTT

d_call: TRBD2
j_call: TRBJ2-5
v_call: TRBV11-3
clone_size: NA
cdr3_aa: CASSGGGTQYF
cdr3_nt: TGTGCCAGCAGTGGGGGGGGGACCCAGTACTTC

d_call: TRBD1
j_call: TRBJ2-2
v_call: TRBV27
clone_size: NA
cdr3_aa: CASSSTGTGSGELFF
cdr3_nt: TGTGCCAGCAGTTCAACCGGGACAGGGTCCGGGGAGCTGTTTTTT

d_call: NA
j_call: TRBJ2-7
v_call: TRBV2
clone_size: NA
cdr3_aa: CASSEFAGYSYEQYF
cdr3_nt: TGTGCCAGCAGTGAGTTCGCAGGGTACTCCTACGAGCAGTACTTC

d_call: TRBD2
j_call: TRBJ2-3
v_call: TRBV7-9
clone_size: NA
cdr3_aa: CASSRGTTISTDTQYF
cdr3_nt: TGTGCCAGCAGCAGAGGGACTACAATTTCCACAGATACGCAGTATTTT

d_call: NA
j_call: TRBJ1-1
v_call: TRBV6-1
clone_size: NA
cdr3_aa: CASTLSRGTEAFF
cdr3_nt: TGTGCCAGCACCCTTTCCCGGGGCACTGAAGCTTTCTTT

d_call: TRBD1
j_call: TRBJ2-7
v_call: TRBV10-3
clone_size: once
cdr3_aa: CAISHRGHEQYF
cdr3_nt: TGTGCCATCAGCCACAGGGGGCACGAGCAGTACTTC

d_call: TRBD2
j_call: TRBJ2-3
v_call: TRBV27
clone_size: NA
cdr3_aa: CASSLQAGGPADTQYF
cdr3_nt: TGTGCCAGCAGTTTACAAGCGGGAGGGCCAGCAGATACGCAGTATTTT

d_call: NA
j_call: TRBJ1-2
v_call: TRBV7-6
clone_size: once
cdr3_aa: CASSLAASYGYTF
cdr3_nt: TGTGCCAGCAGCTTAGCGGCCAGCTATGGCTACACCTTC

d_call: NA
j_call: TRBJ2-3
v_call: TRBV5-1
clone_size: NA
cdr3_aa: CASSLQGRPDTQYF
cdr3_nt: TGCGCCAGCAGCTTACAGGGGAGGCCAGATACGCAGTATTTT

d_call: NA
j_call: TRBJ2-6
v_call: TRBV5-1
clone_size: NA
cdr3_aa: CASSSGRGTGANVLTF
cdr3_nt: TGCGCCAGCAGTAGCGGCAGGGGGACTGGGGCCAACGTCCTGACTTTC

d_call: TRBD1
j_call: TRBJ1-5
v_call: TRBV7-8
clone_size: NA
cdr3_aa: CASSPRGGGQGVTSNQPQHF
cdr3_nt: TGTGCCAGCAGCCCTAGAGGGGGGGGACAGGGGGTGACGAGCAATCAGCCCCAGCATTTT

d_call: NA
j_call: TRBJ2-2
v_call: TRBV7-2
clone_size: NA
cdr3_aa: CASSFRQLNTGELFF
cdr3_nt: TGTGCCAGCAGCTTCCGGCAGTTGAACACCGGGGAGCTGTTTTTT

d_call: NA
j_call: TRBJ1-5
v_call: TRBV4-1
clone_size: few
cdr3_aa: CASSQHDRPLLGQPQHF
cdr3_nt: TGCGCCAGCAGCCAACATGACAGGCCCCTTTTGGGTCAGCCCCAGCATTTT

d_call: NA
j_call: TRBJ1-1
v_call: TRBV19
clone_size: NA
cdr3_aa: CASEWGTEAFF
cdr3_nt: TGTGCCAGCGAATGGGGGACTGAAGCTTTCTTT

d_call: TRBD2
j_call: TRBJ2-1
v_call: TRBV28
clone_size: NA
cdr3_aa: CASSPPLLAGANEQFF
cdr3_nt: TGTGCCAGCAGTCCCCCCTTACTAGCGGGAGCCAATGAGCAGTTCTTC

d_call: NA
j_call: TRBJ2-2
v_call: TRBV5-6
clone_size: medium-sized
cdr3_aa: CASSLGGGNTGELFF
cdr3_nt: TGTGCCAGCAGCTTGGGAGGAGGGAACACCGGGGAGCTGTTTTTT

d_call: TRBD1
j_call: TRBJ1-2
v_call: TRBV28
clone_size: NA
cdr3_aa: CASSLSAPVTGSNGYTF
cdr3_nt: TGTGCCAGCAGCCTCTCGGCCCCCGTGACAGGGTCGAATGGCTACACCTTC

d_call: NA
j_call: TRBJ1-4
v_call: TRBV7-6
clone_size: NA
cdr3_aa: CASSLTRATNEKLFF
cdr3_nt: TGTGCCAGCAGCTTAACGCGGGCAACTAATGAAAAACTGTTTTTT

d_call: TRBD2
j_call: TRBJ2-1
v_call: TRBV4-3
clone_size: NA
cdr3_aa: CASSRSSGSSYNEQFF
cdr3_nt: TGCGCCAGCAGCCGAAGTAGCGGGAGCTCCTACAATGAGCAGTTCTTC

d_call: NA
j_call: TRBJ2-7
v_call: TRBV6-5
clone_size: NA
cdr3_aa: CASSPGTYYEQYF
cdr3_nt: TGTGCCAGCAGCCCAGGGACCTACTACGAGCAGTACTTC

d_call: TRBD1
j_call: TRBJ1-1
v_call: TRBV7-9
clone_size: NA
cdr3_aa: CASSVSTGGSAEAFF
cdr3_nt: TGTGCCAGCAGCGTAAGCACAGGGGGCAGTGCTGAAGCTTTCTTT

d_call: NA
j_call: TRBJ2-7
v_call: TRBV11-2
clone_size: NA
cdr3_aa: CASSSPTGRDSYEQYF
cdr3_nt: TGTGCCAGCAGCTCCCCGACGGGGCGGGACTCCTACGAGCAGTACTTC

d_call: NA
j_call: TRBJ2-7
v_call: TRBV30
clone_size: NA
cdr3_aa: CAWSLLGGYEQYF
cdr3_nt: TGTGCCTGGAGCTTATTAGGAGGTTACGAGCAGTACTTC

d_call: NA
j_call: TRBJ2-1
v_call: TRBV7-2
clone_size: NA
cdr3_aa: CASSLLGYNEQFF
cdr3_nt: TGTGCCAGCAGCTTACTGGGGTACAATGAGCAGTTCTTC

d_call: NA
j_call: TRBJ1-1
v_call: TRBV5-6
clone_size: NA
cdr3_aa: CASSPAPGIEAFF
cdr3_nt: TGTGCCAGCAGCCCCGCCCCCGGGATAGAAGCTTTCTTT

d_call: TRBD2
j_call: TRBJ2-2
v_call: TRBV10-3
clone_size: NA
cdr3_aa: CATSGGGYTGELFF
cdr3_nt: TGTGCCACCAGCGGGGGAGGATACACCGGGGAGCTGTTTTTT

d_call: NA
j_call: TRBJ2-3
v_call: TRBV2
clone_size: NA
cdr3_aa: CATGLGGYADTQYF
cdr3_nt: TGTGCCACCGGACTAGGGGGATATGCGGATACGCAGTATTTT

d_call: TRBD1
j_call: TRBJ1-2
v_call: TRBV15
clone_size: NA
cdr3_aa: CATSRDQGAERGYTF
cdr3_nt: TGTGCCACCAGCAGAGACCAGGGGGCAGAGCGTGGCTACACCTTC

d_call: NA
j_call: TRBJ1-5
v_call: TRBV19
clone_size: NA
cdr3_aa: CASSILTIGNQPQHF
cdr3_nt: TGTGCCAGTAGTATTTTGACCATAGGCAATCAGCCCCAGCATTTT

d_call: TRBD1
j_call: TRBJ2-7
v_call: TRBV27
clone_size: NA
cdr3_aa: CASSLTDRGYEQYF
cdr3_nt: TGTGCCAGCAGTTTGACGGACAGGGGATACGAGCAGTACTTC

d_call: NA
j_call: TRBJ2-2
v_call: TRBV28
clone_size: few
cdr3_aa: CASTDTGELFF
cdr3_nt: TGTGCCAGCACCGACACCGGGGAGCTGTTTTTT

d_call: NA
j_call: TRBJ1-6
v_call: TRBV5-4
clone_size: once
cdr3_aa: CASTPGAGAGSPLHF
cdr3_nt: TGTGCCAGCACCCCGGGAGCGGGGGCTGGTTCACCCCTCCACTTT

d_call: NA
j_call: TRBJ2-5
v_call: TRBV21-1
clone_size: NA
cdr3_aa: CASRNGLAGMETQYF
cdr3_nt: TGTGCCAGCAGGAACGGACTAGCGGGAATGGAGACCCAGTACTTC

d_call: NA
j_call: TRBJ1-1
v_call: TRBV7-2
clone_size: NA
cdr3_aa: CASSFRGRENTEAFF
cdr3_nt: TGTGCCAGCAGCTTTAGGGGACGGGAGAACACTGAAGCTTTCTTT